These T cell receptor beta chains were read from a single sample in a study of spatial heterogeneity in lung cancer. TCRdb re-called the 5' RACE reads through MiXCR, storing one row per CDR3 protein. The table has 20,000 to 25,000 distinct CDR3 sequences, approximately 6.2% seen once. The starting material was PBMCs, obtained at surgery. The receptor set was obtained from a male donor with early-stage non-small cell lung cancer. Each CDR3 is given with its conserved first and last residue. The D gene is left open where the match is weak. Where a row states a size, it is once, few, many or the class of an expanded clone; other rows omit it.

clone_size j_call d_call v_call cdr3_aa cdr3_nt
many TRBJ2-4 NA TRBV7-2 CASSPLVRQPKNIQYF TGTGCCAGCAGCCCTCTCGTGCGACAGCCCAAAAACATTCAGTACTTC
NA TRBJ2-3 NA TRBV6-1 CASSELRSSTDTQYF TGTGCCAGCAGTGAATTGCGTTCGAGCACAGATACGCAGTATTTT
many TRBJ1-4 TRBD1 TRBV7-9 CASSLNAGGGREKLFF TGTGCCAGCAGCTTAAACGCAGGGGGCGGTCGAGAAAAACTGTTTTTT
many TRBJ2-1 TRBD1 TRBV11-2 CASSWTGGGNEQFF TGTGCCAGCAGCTGGACAGGGGGCGGAAATGAGCAGTTCTTC
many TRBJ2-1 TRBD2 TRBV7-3 CASSFRPSGTPYNEQFF TGTGCCAGCAGCTTTCGGCCTAGCGGGACCCCTTACAATGAGCAGTTCTTC
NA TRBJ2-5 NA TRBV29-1 CSAQGNQETQYF TGCAGCGCCCAGGGAAACCAAGAGACCCAGTACTTC
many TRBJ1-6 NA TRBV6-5 CASRHVPGQADSPLHF TGTGCCAGCAGACATGTCCCCGGGCAGGCCGATTCACCCCTCCACTTT
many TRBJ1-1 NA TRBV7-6 CASSRGGSVRRNEAFF TGTGCCAGCAGCCGAGGGGGGTCTGTTCGCCGGAATGAAGCTTTCTTT
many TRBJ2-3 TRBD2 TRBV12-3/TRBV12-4 CASSLALAGPDTQYF TGTGCCAGCAGTTTGGCGTTAGCGGGGCCAGATACGCAGTATTTT
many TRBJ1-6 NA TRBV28 CASSGGHPVRNSPLHF TGTGCCAGCAGTGGGGGACACCCCGTCCGAAATTCACCCCTCCACTTT
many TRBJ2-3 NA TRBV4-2 CASSQESDTQYF TGTGCCAGCAGCCAAGAGTCAGATACGCAGTATTTT
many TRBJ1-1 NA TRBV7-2 CASTTGGRNTEAFF TGTGCCAGCACCACCGGGGGCAGGAACACTGAAGCTTTCTTT
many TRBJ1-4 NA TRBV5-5 CASNERGRSEKLFF TGTGCCAGCAACGAACGGGGGAGAAGTGAAAAACTGTTTTTT
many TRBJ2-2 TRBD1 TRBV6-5 CASTLGDRGAGELFF TGTGCCAGCACCTTGGGAGACAGGGGAGCCGGGGAGCTGTTTTTT
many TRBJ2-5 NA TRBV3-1 CASSLRMSSETQYF TGTGCCAGCAGCCTCCGGATGAGCAGCGAGACCCAGTACTTC
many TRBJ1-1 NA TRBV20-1 CSAGGVYLNTEAFF TGCAGTGCTGGAGGGGTTTATCTGAACACTGAAGCTTTCTTT
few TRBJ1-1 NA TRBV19 CASSIDGSMNTEAFF TGTGCCAGTAGTATAGATGGGAGCATGAACACTGAAGCTTTCTTT
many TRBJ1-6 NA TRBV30 CAWSVLTGRNSPLHF TGTGCCTGGAGTGTACTCACAGGACGTAATTCACCCCTCCACTTT
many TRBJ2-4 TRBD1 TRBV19 CASSAQGANIQYF TGTGCCAGTAGTGCGCAGGGGGCAAACATTCAGTACTTC
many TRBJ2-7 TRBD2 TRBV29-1 CSVEPQLAGGRGEQYF TGCAGCGTTGAACCCCAACTAGCGGGGGGCAGAGGCGAGCAGTACTTC
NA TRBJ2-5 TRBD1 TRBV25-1 CASSQGALETQYF TGTGCCAGCAGCCAGGGGGCTTTAGAGACCCAGTACTTC
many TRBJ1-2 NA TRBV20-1 CSAMTPGGYGYTF TGCAGTGCTATGACACCTGGAGGGTATGGCTACACCTTC
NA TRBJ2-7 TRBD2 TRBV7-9 CASSSLGLAGAREQYF TGTGCCAGCAGCTCCCTGGGACTAGCGGGAGCTCGGGAGCAGTACTTC
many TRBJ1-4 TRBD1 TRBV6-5 CASSPQYTGGLGEKLFF TGTGCCAGCAGTCCCCAATATACAGGGGGCCTGGGGGAAAAACTGTTTTTT
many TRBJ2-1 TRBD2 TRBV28 CASSSSTSGRGARQFF TGTGCCAGCAGTTCTTCTACTAGCGGGAGAGGTGCCCGGCAGTTCTTC
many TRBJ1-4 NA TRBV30 CAWSVRGKRTNEKLFF TGTGCCTGGAGTGTACGGGGGAAGAGGACTAATGAAAAACTGTTTTTT
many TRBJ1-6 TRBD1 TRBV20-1 CSARGTGTYNSPLHF TGCAGTGCTAGAGGGACAGGGACGTATAATTCACCCCTCCACTTT
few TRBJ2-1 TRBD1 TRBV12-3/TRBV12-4 CASSPRTGVGEQFF TGTGCCAGCAGTCCCCGGACAGGGGTAGGTGAGCAGTTCTTC
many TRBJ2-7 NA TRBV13 CASSIGGVHYEQYF TGTGCCAGCAGTATCGGAGGGGTACACTACGAGCAGTACTTC
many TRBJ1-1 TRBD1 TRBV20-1 CSAKRQGALNTEAFF TGCAGTGCTAAGAGGCAGGGGGCGCTTAACACTGAAGCTTTCTTT
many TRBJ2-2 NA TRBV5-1 CASSVSDSMNTGELFF TGCGCCAGCAGCGTATCGGACTCGATGAACACCGGGGAGCTGTTTTTT
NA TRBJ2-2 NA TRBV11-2 CASSLRDF TGTGCCAGCAGCCTTCGGGATTTT
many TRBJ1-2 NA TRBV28 CASSTTGNNYGYTF TGTGCCAGCAGTACGACGGGGAATAACTATGGCTACACCTTC
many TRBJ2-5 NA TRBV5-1 CASSGAGETQYF TGCGCCAGCAGCGGCGCGGGAGAGACCCAGTACTTC
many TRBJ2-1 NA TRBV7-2 CASSFTSGQGNEQFF TGTGCCAGCAGCTTCACGAGCGGTCAGGGCAATGAGCAGTTCTTC
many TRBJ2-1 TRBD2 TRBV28 CASGGLAGVPSSYNEQFF TGTGCCAGCGGTGGACTAGCGGGGGTTCCGAGCTCCTACAATGAGCAGTTCTTC
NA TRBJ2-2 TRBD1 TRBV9 CASSVGQGSDTGELFF TGTGCCAGCAGCGTGGGACAGGGGTCGGACACCGGGGAGCTGTTTTTT
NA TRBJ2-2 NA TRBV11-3 CASSLGSGTDNTGELFF TGTGCCAGCAGCTTAGGGTCCGGGACGGACAACACCGGGGAGCTGTTTTTT
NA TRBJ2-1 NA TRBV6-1 CASSRSGDYNEQFF TGTGCCAGCAGTAGGTCAGGAGACTACAATGAGCAGTTCTTC
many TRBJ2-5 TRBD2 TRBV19 CASSSPAKGRAQETQYF TGTGCCAGTAGTTCACCCGCAAAGGGGAGGGCACAAGAGACCCAGTACTTC
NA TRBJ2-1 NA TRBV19 CASSMYVNNEQFF TGTGCCAGTAGTATGTACGTAAACAATGAGCAGTTCTTC
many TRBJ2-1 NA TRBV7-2 CASSLLGFPGEQFF TGTGCCAGCAGCTTACTGGGTTTCCCGGGTGAGCAGTTCTTC
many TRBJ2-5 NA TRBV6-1 CASSQQETQYF TGTGCCAGCAGTCAACAAGAGACCCAGTACTTC
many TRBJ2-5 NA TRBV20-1 CSASYRPHQETQYF TGCAGTGCTAGCTACAGGCCCCACCAAGAGACCCAGTACTTC
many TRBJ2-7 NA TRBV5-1 CASSLGVYDYEQYF TGCGCCAGCAGCCTCGGGGTTTACGACTACGAGCAGTACTTC
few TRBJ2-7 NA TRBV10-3 CAISEGDYEQYF TGTGCCATCAGTGAGGGGGACTACGAGCAGTACTTC
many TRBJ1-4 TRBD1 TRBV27 CASSRGTAYEKLFF TGTGCCAGCAGTCGCGGGACAGCGTATGAAAAACTGTTTTTT
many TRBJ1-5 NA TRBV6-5 CASSLTPWSVRTQHF TGTGCCAGCAGTTTGACCCCATGGAGTGTCAGGACCCAGCATTTT